The 18 T cell receptor beta chains listed next were all sequenced from one sample in a study of blood T cell repertoires in COVID-19. Libraries were prepared by immunoSEQ multiplex PCR; TCRdb keeps only in-frame clonotypes and omits some of them. The repertoire holds about 280,000 clones, with 82% as singletons. The sequenced material came from PBMCs or T cells enriched from blood (not recorded which). Receptor source: a man in his forties or fifties who had been exposed to COVID-19.

This chain joins TRBV7-9 and TRBJ2-3; 8 nucleotides agree with TRBD1. With V trimmed by 8 bases and J by 3 bases, 4 bases remained unmatched. Germline assignment: CDR1 SEHNR and CDR2 FQNEAQ (reference sequence). The CDR3 has 13 residues. As DNA, the CDR3 is TGTGCCAGCCGAGGGACAGGTACAGATACGCAGTATTTT. This translates into CASRGTGTDTQYF.

The chain has TRBV4-1 and TRBJ2-2; 9 bases are shared with TRBD1. This CDR3 is 16 amino acids long. Germline CDR1 is MGHRA and CDR2 is YSYEKL. V gave up 3 bases and J gave up 5 bases; unmatched junction bases: 7. CDR3 sequence: CASSHMDRGRTGELFF. The CDR3 DNA is TGCGCCAGCAGCCACATGGACAGGGGTCGAACCGGGGAGCTGTTTTTT.

The genes are TRBV5-1 and TRBJ1-4; the D gene is possibly TRBD1 (6 bases). Germline lookup yields CDR1 SGHRS and CDR2 YFSETQ. The germline V and J ends were trimmed by 0 bases and 3 bases, with 6 bases remaining between them. This CDR3 comprises 14 residues. CDR3 residues: CASSLEGANEKLFF. Here the CDR3 DNA reads TGCGCCAGCAGCTTGGAGGGGGCTAATGAAAAACTGTTTTTT.

This chain uses TRBV5-1 with TRBJ2-5; TRBD2 agrees at 12 bases. The V gene's germline CDR1 is SGHRS and CDR2 YFSETQ. The CDR3 consists of 14 residues. With 8 bases clipped from V and 0 bases from J, the junction kept 2 bases outside the gene matches. CDR3 in DNA: TGCGCCAGTGGACTAGCGGGGTACCAAGAGACCCAGTACTTC. This encodes CASGLAGYQETQYF. Filled out from reference TRBV5-1 and TRBJ2-5, the complete variable domain reads KAGVTQTPRYLIKTRGQQVTLSCSPISGHRSVSWYQQTPGQGLQFLFEYFSETQRNKGNFPGRFSGRQFSNSRSEMNVSTLELGDSALYLCASGLAGYQETQYFGPGTRLLVL.

V usage is TRBV28 and J usage is TRBJ1-5; no firm D call. Germline loops: CDR1 MDHEN, CDR2 SYDVKM. V lost 7 bases, J lost 6 bases, and 13 bases lay in between. CDR3 length: 13 residues. The DNA for the CDR3 is TGTGCCAGCACAGTGGGCCCCCGTCAGCCCCAGCATTTT. It is translated as CASTVGPRQPQHF.

The CDR3 region has the DNA TGTGCCAGCAGCTTGGCCGGGACAGCATACGAGCAGTACTTC. It translates to CASSLAGTAYEQYF. The chain links TRBV5-6 to TRBJ2-7, with 7 bases identical to TRBD1. Germline CDR1 and CDR2: SGHDT and YYEEEE. The CDR3 extends over 14 amino acids. V gave up 0 bases and J gave up 4 bases; unmatched junction bases: 4.

J is TRBJ2-7 and V is TRBV27, with D unresolved. The CDR3 extends over 13 amino acids. The V gene lost 3 bases and the J gene lost 2 bases, with 8 bases spanning the gap. The V gene's germline CDR1 is MNHEY and CDR2 SMNVEV (reference sequence). The DNA for the CDR3 is TGTGCCAGCAGTTTTCGTCAGACCTACGAGCAGTACTTC. It specifies CASSFRQTYEQYF.

The chain uses TRBV7-3 and TRBJ2-2, with D perhaps TRBD1 (6 bases). Deletions cut 2 bases from V and 2 bases from J, with 12 bases between. In germline, CDR1 is SGHTA, CDR2 FQGTGA. The length of the CDR3 is 16 residues. CDR3 bases: TGTGCCAGCAGCTTAGGTGGGACACGAAACACCGGGGAGCTGTTTTTT. As protein: CASSLGGTRNTGELFF.

V and J are TRBV3-1 (or the pseudogene TRBV3-2) and TRBJ1-1; the D is unclear. Per the germline V gene, CDR1 is LGHDT and CDR2 is YNNKEL (reference sequence). Trimming removed 3 bases from V and 11 bases from J, with 19 bases in between. This CDR3 contains 14 residues. This CDR3 reads CASSHGGQNLKAFF. The DNA of the CDR3 is TGTGCCAGCAGCCATGGCGGTCAGAATTTAAAGGCTTTCTTT.

This sequence joins TRBV6-6 and TRBJ2-1; TRBD1 matches at 8 bases. This CDR3 is 14 amino acids long. The V segment lost 5 bases and the J segment 5 bases; nucleotides outside the gene matches: 5. Germline assignment: CDR1 MNHNY and CDR2 SVGAGI (reference sequence). CDR3: CASSKGQADNEQFF. The CDR3 DNA follows: TGTGCCAGCAGTAAGGGACAGGCCGACAATGAGCAGTTCTTC.

The J gene is TRBJ1-1, the V gene TRBV7-9; D unclear. V was trimmed by 5 bases and J by 7 bases, leaving 14 bases between them. Germline V gene data show CDR1 as SEHNR and CDR2 as FQNEAQ (reference sequence). The CDR3 covers 13 residues. DNA of the CDR3: TGTGCCAGCAGCCCTGTAACGAAACTTGAAGCTTTCTTT. Encoded protein: CASSPVTKLEAFF.

The rearrangement joins TRBV30 to TRBJ1-2; D ambiguous. The germline V gene has CDR1 GTSNPN and CDR2 SVGIG (reference sequence). V gave up 3 bases and J gave up 8 bases, with 28 bases separating them. The CDR3 has 17 residues. In DNA, the CDR3 is TGTGCCTGGAGATTGGGGTGGAGGGCCCGAACCGCGCAGGGCTACACCTTC. The encoded protein is CAWRLGWRARTAQGYTF.

This rearrangement joins TRBV3-1 (or the pseudogene TRBV3-2) to TRBJ2-1; 8 positions agree with TRBD2. The CDR3 runs 16 residues. V shed 1 base and J 9 bases; nucleotides not matched to a gene: 11. The germline gives CDR1 LGHDT, CDR2 YNNKEL (reference sequence). CDR3 coding DNA: TGTGCCAGCAGCCAAGGGGGAGATGGACTAGCCTTTGAGCAGTTCTTC. This translates into CASSQGGDGLAFEQFF.

This clone was seen only once. The chain has TRBV4-2 and TRBJ2-6; 8 nucleotides match TRBD1. CDR1 and CDR2 (germline): LGHNA, YNFKEQ. This CDR3 spans 15 amino acids. With 4 bases clipped from V and 3 bases from J, the junction kept 2 bases outside the gene matches. The CDR3 loop reads CASSPGTGGANVLTF. CDR3 DNA: TGTGCCAGCAGCCCAGGGACAGGTGGGGCCAACGTCCTGACTTTC.

J is TRBJ1-3 and V is TRBV7-6, with 7 bases that match TRBD1. The CDR3 has 16 amino acids. J gave up 0 bases and V 4 bases, and 6 bases lay outside the gene matches. Germline V gene lookup returns CDR1 SGHVS and CDR2 FNYEAQ. CDR3 bases: TGTGCCAGCAGCTCGATACAGGGGAGCTCTGGAAACACCATATATTTT. It yields the protein CASSSIQGSSGNTIYF. The full variable domain, its missing parts supplied by reference TRBV7-6 and TRBJ1-3, is GAGVSQSPRYKVTKRGQDVALRCDPISGHVSLYWYRQALGQGPEFLTYFNYEAQQDKSGLPNDRFSAERPEGSISTLTIQRTEQRDSAMYRCASSSIQGSSGNTIYFGEGSWLTVV.

CDR3 sequence (DNA): TGTGCCAGCCCTGCGGGAGCGGGAGATACGCAGTATTTT. This gives the protein CASPAGAGDTQYF. V and J are TRBV2 and TRBJ2-3; 7 bases match TRBD2. The CDR3 length is 13 residues. CDR1 and CDR2 from the germline V gene are SNHLY and FYNNEI. The J segment lost 5 bases and the V segment lost 8 bases, leaving 7 bases of the junction unmatched. Combining the CDR3 with reference TRBV2 and TRBJ2-3 gives the whole variable domain EPEVTQTPSHQVTQMGQEVILRCVPISNHLYFYWYRQILGQKVEFLVSFYNNEISEKSEIFDDQFSVERPDGSNFTLKIRSTKLEDSAMYFCASPAGAGDTQYFGPGTRLTVL.

The chain recombines TRBV5-1 with TRBJ2-7; 9 bases match TRBD2. This CDR3 is 16 amino acids long. In germline, CDR1 is SGHRS, CDR2 YFSETQ. V was pared by 0 bases and J by 1 base, with 5 bases of the junction left unmatched. DNA of the CDR3: TGCGCCAGCAGCTTGGCCTTGGGACTAGCTTCCTACGAGCAGTACTTC. It specifies CASSLALGLASYEQYF.

The V and J genes are TRBV7-6 and TRBJ1-1; D remains unclear. The CDR3 is 11 residues long. From germline, CDR1 is SGHVS and CDR2 FNYEAQ. The ends were cut back, 5 bases at V and 2 bases at J, with 3 bases in the middle. The CDR3 loop reads CASSVNTEAFF. The CDR3 coding sequence is TGTGCCAGCAGCGTAAACACTGAAGCTTTCTTT.